One sample yielded the 28 T cell receptor beta chains listed below, sequenced in a study of T cell repertoires in cytomegalovirus infection. One entry per CDR3 protein, called by TCRdb with MiXCR from the reads. The sample shows roughly 920,000 distinct CDR3 sequences, approximately 31% of them seen only once. Their cognate antigens are unknown. The specimen comprised cultured CD8+ T cells from PBMCs, sampled from culture after CMV antigen stimulation. The receptor source for this set is a human donor in good health (CMV status not recorded). Some clones in this sample may be carry-over from other donors' samples.

This clonotype has more than one count but fewer than ten. V and J are TRBV7-9 and TRBJ2-5, with D maybe TRBD1 (6 bases). The germline CDR1 and CDR2 sequences are SEHNR and FQNEAQ (reference sequence). Between the trimmed V and J ends, which lost 5 bases and 1 base, there was a span of 20 bases. This CDR3 is 17 amino acids long. The CDR3 DNA reads as TGTGCCAGCAGCCCTCGGGTTGAGGGGGTACGCCAAGAGACCCAGTACTTC. Encoded protein: CASSPRVEGVRQETQYF.

The chain combines TRBV12-3 or TRBV12-4 with TRBJ2-3, with D tentatively TRBD1 (6 bases). Trimming removed 9 bases from V and 0 bases from J, with 19 bases in between. The CDR3 length is 16 residues. DNA of the CDR3: TGTGCCAGTACCCCAGGCGGACAGACTAGCACAGATACGCAGTATTTT. It specifies CASTPGGQTSTDTQYF.

This clonotype appeared a few times. The chain is built from TRBV2 and TRBJ2-1; tentatively, D is TRBD1 (6 bases). V was trimmed by 3 bases and J by 6 bases, leaving 9 bases between them. The germline gives CDR1 SNHLY, CDR2 FYNNEI. CDR3 length equals 13 residues. The CDR3 spells CASSEGAVNEQFF. The CDR3 bases are TGTGCCAGCAGTGAGGGGGCAGTCAATGAGCAGTTCTTC.

This clonotype occurred many times. J is TRBJ1-4 and V is TRBV7-2; perhaps TRBD1 as D (5 bases). The CDR3 is made up of 15 amino acids. Trimming left V 5 bases short and J 4 bases short, with 14 bases between. Germline lookup yields CDR1 SGHTA and CDR2 FQGNSA. Here the CDR3 DNA reads TGTGCCAGCAGCCCCCGGGGGGGTCTTAATGAAAAACTGTTTTTT. Protein sequence: CASSPRGGLNEKLFF. The full variable domain, in which reference TRBV7-2 and TRBJ1-4 provide the parts outside the CDR3, is GAGVSQSPSNKVTEKGKDVELRCDPISGHTALYWYRQSLGQGLEFLIYFQGNSAPDKSGLPSDRFSAERTGGSVSTLTIQRTQQEDSAVYLCASSPRGGLNEKLFFGSGTQLSVL.

In this sample, this clonotype turned up a few times. The chain is built from TRBV27 and TRBJ1-2; D uncertain. V was shortened by 0 bases and J by 5 bases, with 7 bases between the two germline ends. The CDR3 loop spans 13 amino acids. Germline V gene data show CDR1 as MNHEY and CDR2 as SMNVEV (reference sequence). The chain's CDR3 is CASSLSNGYGYTF. For the CDR3, the DNA is TGTGCCAGCAGTTTATCGAACGGGTATGGCTACACCTTC.

The chain uses TRBV7-2 and TRBJ2-3; 15 bases map to TRBD2. CDR1 and CDR2 from the germline V gene are SGHTA and FQGNSA. CDR3 size: 20 residues. J was trimmed by 0 bases and V by 4 bases; bases with no gene match: 11. DNA for the CDR3: TGTGCCAGCAGCTCCGACGGGACTAGCGGGGGGCTTACTAGCACAGATACGCAGTATTTT. Encoded protein: CASSSDGTSGGLTSTDTQYF.

This clonotype was picked up many times. The CDR3 here is CASSPGDGYTF. Written as DNA, the CDR3 is TGTGCCAGCAGTCCGGGGGACGGCTACACCTTC. The genes are TRBV12-3 or TRBV12-4 and TRBJ1-2; D might be TRBD1 (5 bases). V was cut by 5 bases and J by 8 bases, with 9 bases left in between. This CDR3 has 11 residues.

The rearrangement uses TRBV29-1 and TRBJ1-2; D may be TRBD1 (6 bases). The germline gives CDR1 SQVTM, CDR2 ANQGSEA. Trimming shortened V by 0 bases and J by 3 bases, and 14 bases separated the two germline ends. CDR3 length: 15 residues. In nucleotides, the CDR3 is TGCAGCGTTGAAGATAAGGGGGAAAGGGACTATGGCTACACCTTC. It specifies CSVEDKGERDYGYTF.

This clonotype was seen a few times. CDR3 in DNA: TGTGCCAGCAGTTCCTGGGACGAGCAGTACTTC. It specifies CASSSWDEQYF. The rearrangement joins TRBV6-5 to TRBJ2-7; no reliable D call. CDR3 length equals 11 residues. V was pared by 4 bases and J by 5 bases, with 6 bases between. Looked up from germline, CDR1 is MNHEY and CDR2 is SVGAGI.

This clonotype was observed a few times. This rearrangement joins TRBV6-5 to TRBJ1-6, with a tentative D call TRBD1 (5 bases). The germline V gene has CDR1 MNHEY and CDR2 SVGAGI. V dropped 8 bases and J dropped 7 bases, with 21 bases sitting between them. This CDR3 has 16 amino acids. The DNA for the CDR3 is TGTGCCAGCGGAACACCGGGACTTCTCCCCAATTCACCCCTCCACTTT. Protein sequence: CASGTPGLLPNSPLHF.

The rearrangement links TRBV4-1 to TRBJ2-5; 11 nucleotides match TRBD2. Trimming cost V 0 bases and J 10 bases; bases outside gene matches: 7. This CDR3 has 15 residues. Germline values: CDR1 MGHRA, CDR2 YSYEKL. DNA for the CDR3: TGCGCCAGCAGCCAAGAAAATAGCGGGGGGGCCAACCAGTACTTC. The encoded protein is CASSQENSGGANQYF.

J is TRBJ2-1 and V is TRBV4-1; the match to TRBD2 covers 7 bases. The CDR3 has 16 amino acids. Germline lookup yields CDR1 MGHRA and CDR2 YSYEKL. The J segment lost 6 bases and the V segment lost 5 bases, leaving 13 bases of the junction unmatched. CDR3 in DNA: TGCGCCAGCAGCTCTCAAGTAGATGGACTAGTCAATGAGCAGTTCTTC. As protein: CASSSQVDGLVNEQFF.

Turning to this clonotype: Since a much larger clone is just one base distant, this may be a read error. The rearrangement links TRBV7-2 to TRBJ2-1; possible D gene TRBD2, 6 bases. The germline gives CDR1 SGHTA, CDR2 FQGNSA. Trimming removed 5 bases at V and 7 bases at J, with 15 bases between. The CDR3 loop spans 14 amino acids. In nucleotides, the CDR3 is TGTGCCAGCAGCCCACCAATGGGGGGAAATGAGCAGTTCTTC. Its translation: CASSPPMGGNEQFF.

The V call is TRBV7-1, the J call TRBJ1-1; D is undetermined. TRBV7-1 is an open reading frame whose function is uncertain. V lost 5 bases and J 6 bases, leaving 7 bases between the germline ends. The CDR3 is made up of 11 amino acids. CDR3 bases: TGTGCCAGCAGCGACGACCCTGAAGCTTTCTTT. Protein product: CASSDDPEAFF.

J is TRBJ1-2 and V is TRBV4-1; D remains ambiguous. Per germline, CDR1 MGHRA and CDR2 YSYEKL. Trimming took 4 bases from V and 4 from J, leaving 13 bases between them. There are 14 residues in the CDR3. This CDR3 is CASSPDPDSYGYTF. In DNA form, the CDR3 reads TGCGCCAGCAGCCCGGACCCTGACTCCTATGGCTACACCTTC.

The sample holds many counts of this clonotype. The chain employs TRBV7-6 and TRBJ1-2; weak D call: TRBD1 (5 bases). The CDR3 consists of 16 residues. Per germline, CDR1 SGHVS and CDR2 FNYEAQ. Trimming stripped 4 bases from V and 3 bases from J, with 18 bases between. DNA of the CDR3: TGTGCCAGCAGCTCCCGCCAGGGCGCTTTGGACTATGGCTACACCTTC. This translates into CASSSRQGALDYGYTF. Full variable domain (rest looked up from reference TRBV7-6 and TRBJ1-2): GAGVSQSPRYKVTKRGQDVALRCDPISGHVSLYWYRQALGQGPEFLTYFNYEAQQDKSGLPNDRFSAERPEGSISTLTIQRTEQRDSAMYRCASSSRQGALDYGYTFGSGTRLTVV.

DNA of the CDR3: TGTGCCAGCAGCTCGACAGCGATCTATGGCTACACCTTC. Translation: CASSSTAIYGYTF. The V gene is TRBV5-4, the J gene TRBJ1-2; tentative D call: TRBD1 (5 bases). The CDR3 has 13 amino acids. Germline CDR1 reads SGHNT; CDR2 reads YYREEE (reference sequence). Trimming took 3 bases from V and 4 from J, leaving 10 bases between them.

This clonotype was seen repeatedly, ten times or more. The rearrangement uses TRBV12-3 or TRBV12-4 and TRBJ1-1; no clear D gene. The CDR3 is 13 amino acids. The V and J ends lost 0 bases and 7 bases respectively, with 9 bases between them. CDR3: CASSLAGYGEAFF. In nucleotides, the CDR3 is TGTGCCAGCAGTTTAGCCGGGTATGGTGAAGCTTTCTTT.

This clonotype was counted at least ten times. The chain employs TRBV6-1 and TRBJ2-1, with D possibly called TRBD1 or TRBD2 (5 bases each). The ends were cut back, 2 bases at V and 4 bases at J, with 12 bases in the middle. CDR3 length equals 15 residues. Germline CDR1 and CDR2: MNHNS and SASEGT. CDR3 DNA: TGTGCCAGCAGTGAACCGGGACGGAGGTACAATGAGCAGTTCTTC. Its protein is CASSEPGRRYNEQFF.

This clonotype was picked up a small number of times. The chain combines TRBV6-5 with TRBJ2-5; 9 nucleotides line up with TRBD1. Trimming cost V 7 bases and J 4 bases; bases outside gene matches: 1. CDR1 and CDR2 (germline): MNHEY, SVGAGI. The CDR3 spans 12 residues. The CDR3 sequence: CASKQGAETQYF. The CDR3 region has the DNA TGTGCCAGCAAACAGGGGGCAGAGACCCAGTACTTC.

This clonotype came up a few times. The chain couples TRBV29-1 to TRBJ1-2, with 8 bases lining up with TRBD1. The CDR3 has 13 residues. Germline loops: CDR1 SQVTM, CDR2 ANQGSEA. The V gene end was trimmed by 6 bases and the J gene end by 0 bases; junction bases not matched to a gene: 3. For the CDR3, the DNA is TGCAGCGTACCAGGGGGCTCTAACTATGGCTACACCTTC. Protein product: CSVPGGSNYGYTF.

This clonotype was observed a handful of times. The genes are TRBV6-5 and TRBJ2-1; D is uncertain. Germline V gene data show CDR1 as MNHEY and CDR2 as SVGAGI. CDR3 length: 13 residues. V shed 0 bases and J shed 6 bases, with 6 bases lying between them. Written as DNA, the CDR3 is TGTGCCAGCAGTTACTCGGCAGGCAATGAGCAGTTCTTC. Translating it yields CASSYSAGNEQFF.

V usage is TRBV7-6 and J usage is TRBJ2-7; 7 bases agree with TRBD2. Unmatched junction bases numbered 3, after V lost 1 base and J lost 0 bases. The CDR3 is 15 residues long. The germline V gene encodes CDR1 SGHVS and CDR2 FNYEAQ. The CDR3 sequence is CASSLGRGTSYEQYV. The CDR3 nucleotides are TGTGCCAGCAGCTTAGGGCGGGGGACCTCCTACGAGCAGTACGTC.

In this sample, this clonotype turned up many times. The rearrangement uses TRBV7-2 and TRBJ2-2; no definite D call. Looked up from germline, CDR1 is SGHTA and CDR2 is FQGNSA. This CDR3 comprises 12 residues. Deletions cut 5 bases from V and 4 bases from J, with 5 bases between. The CDR3 region has the DNA TGTGCCAGCAGCCCTACCACCGGGGAGCTGTTTTTT. Translated: CASSPTTGELFF. The full variable domain, its missing parts supplied by reference TRBV7-2 and TRBJ2-2, is GAGVSQSPSNKVTEKGKDVELRCDPISGHTALYWYRQSLGQGLEFLIYFQGNSAPDKSGLPSDRFSAERTGGSVSTLTIQRTQQEDSAVYLCASSPTTGELFFGEGSRLTVL.

This clonotype was detected ten times or more. This chain connects TRBV12-3 or TRBV12-4 to TRBJ1-2; 12 bases agree with TRBD1. Trimming took 7 bases from V and 8 from J; bases not matched to a gene: 8. The CDR3 has 14 amino acids. CDR3 protein: CASKPGQGASGYTF. In DNA form, the CDR3 reads TGTGCCAGCAAGCCGGGACAGGGGGCGAGCGGCTACACCTTC.

The chain recombines TRBV7-9 with TRBJ2-2, with D possibly matching TRBD2 (6 bases). Trimming pared 8 bases from V and 4 bases from J, leaving 17 bases between. The germline V gene has CDR1 SEHNR and CDR2 FQNEAQ (reference sequence). The CDR3 consists of 15 residues. The CDR3 loop is CASRSGTDGTGELFF. The CDR3 DNA reads TGTGCCAGCCGCTCCGGGACTGATGGCACCGGGGAGCTGTTTTTT.

The chain carries TRBV9 and TRBJ2-1; weak D call: TRBD1 (5 bases). The ends were cut back, 0 bases at V and 5 bases at J, with 9 bases in the middle. This CDR3 is 14 amino acids long. The germline V gene has CDR1 SGDLS and CDR2 YYNGEE. The CDR3 DNA reads as TGTGCCAGCAGCGTAGAGGACAACCACAATGAGCAGTTCTTC. Its protein product is CASSVEDNHNEQFF.

This chain links TRBV6-1 with TRBJ2-7; 11 bases align to TRBD1. There are 15 residues in the CDR3. After removal of 6 bases from V and 2 bases from J, the junction contained 6 bases not matched to a gene. Germline CDR1 and CDR2: MNHNS and SASEGT. The CDR3, as DNA: TGTGCCAGCAGGATCGGGACAGGGGGTCCCTACGAGCAGTACGTC. This translates into CASRIGTGGPYEQYV.